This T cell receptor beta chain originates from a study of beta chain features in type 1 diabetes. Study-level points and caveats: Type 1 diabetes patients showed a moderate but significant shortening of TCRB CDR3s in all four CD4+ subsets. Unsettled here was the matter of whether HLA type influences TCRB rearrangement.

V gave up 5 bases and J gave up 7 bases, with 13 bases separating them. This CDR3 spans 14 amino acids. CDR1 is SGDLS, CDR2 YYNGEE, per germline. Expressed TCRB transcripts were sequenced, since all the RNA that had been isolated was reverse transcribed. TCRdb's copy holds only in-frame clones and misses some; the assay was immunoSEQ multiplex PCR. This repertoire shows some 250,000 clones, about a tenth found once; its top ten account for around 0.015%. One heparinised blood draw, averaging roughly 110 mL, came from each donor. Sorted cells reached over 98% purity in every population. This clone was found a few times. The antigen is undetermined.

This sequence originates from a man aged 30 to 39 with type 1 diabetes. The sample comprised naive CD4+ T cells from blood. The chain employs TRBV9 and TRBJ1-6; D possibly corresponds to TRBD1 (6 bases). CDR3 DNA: TGTGCCAGCAGAACCGGGACAACAAATTCACCCCTCCACTTT. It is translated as CASRTGTTNSPLHF.